These 32 T cell receptor beta chains were sequenced from one sample in a study of PD-1 blockade in classical Hodgkin lymphoma. Time point noted: cycle 4 day 1 (C4D1), after five to seven weeks of nivolumab. Each and every patient relapsed after autologous stem cell transplantation, and patients got differing brentuximab vedotin exposure. Clones were sequenced by immunoSEQ multiplex PCR, and TCRdb holds only the in-frame ones, with some missing. The sample carries some 100,000 clones, under 95% recorded once. Source: peripheral blood mononuclear cells (PBMCs), taken before the fourth cycle of nivolumab. The receptors originated from a human donor with classical Hodgkin lymphoma.

The chain is built from TRBV5-1 and TRBJ1-1; D gene ambiguous. Germline loops: CDR1 SGHRS, CDR2 YFSETQ. The CDR3 loop spans 14 amino acids. The V end was cut by 0 bases, the J end by 0 bases, with 6 bases between. The CDR3 bases are TGCGCCAGCAGCTTGGGACACCTGAACACTGAAGCTTTCTTT. It yields the protein CASSLGHLNTEAFF.

V is TRBV19 and J is TRBJ2-1; 8 nucleotides agree with TRBD2. The ends lost 4 bases at V and 8 bases at J; junction bases unmatched: 10. Per the germline V gene, CDR1 is LNHDA and CDR2 is SQIVND (reference sequence). The length of the CDR3 is 15 residues. CDR3 protein: CASSTPTSGFYEQFF. The DNA for the CDR3 is TGTGCCAGTAGTACTCCAACTAGCGGCTTTTATGAGCAGTTCTTC.

The chain combines TRBV7-6 with TRBJ2-3; the D gene is possibly TRBD2 (6 bases). The V and J ends lost 1 base and 2 bases respectively, with 16 bases between them. Germline CDR1 reads SGHVS; CDR2 reads FNYEAQ. The CDR3 contains 17 residues. In DNA, the CDR3 is TGTGCCAGCAGCTTAGATATGGAGGGACGGCTCACAGATACGCAGTATTTT. Residues: CASSLDMEGRLTDTQYF.

The chain uses TRBV5-5 and TRBJ2-4; D unclear. Germline CDR1 SGHKS, CDR2 YYEKEE (reference sequence). The length of the CDR3 is 15 residues. V lost 2 bases to trimming and J lost 0 bases, with 9 bases between them. The CDR3 sequence: CASSFSQLAKNIQYF. CDR3 DNA sequence: TGTGCCAGCAGCTTCTCCCAGTTAGCCAAAAACATTCAGTACTTC.

The chain links TRBV27 to TRBJ1-2; 8 bases are shared with TRBD1. Unmatched junction bases numbered 8, after V lost 8 bases and J lost 3 bases. In germline, CDR1 is MNHEY, CDR2 SMNVEV (reference sequence). The CDR3 spans 14 residues. CDR3 DNA: TGTGCCAGCGCCCGGACAGGGAGAGACTATGGCTACACCTTC. This translates into CASARTGRDYGYTF.

V gene TRBV5-1 combines with J gene TRBJ2-5; TRBD2 might be the D (7 bases). The germline V gene has CDR1 SGHRS and CDR2 YFSETQ. V lost 2 bases to trimming and J lost 4 bases, with 12 bases between them. CDR3 length: 14 amino acids. The CDR3 nucleotides read TGCGCCAGCAGCTTTCCGGGGGGCAGAGAGACCCAGTACTTC. Translation gives CASSFPGGRETQYF. Filled out from reference TRBV5-1 and TRBJ2-5, the complete variable domain reads KAGVTQTPRYLIKTRGQQVTLSCSPISGHRSVSWYQQTPGQGLQFLFEYFSETQRNKGNFPGRFSGRQFSNSRSEMNVSTLELGDSALYLCASSFPGGRETQYFGPGTRLLVL.

V and J are TRBV4-1 and TRBJ1-2, with 9 bases that match TRBD1. Germline loops: CDR1 MGHRA, CDR2 YSYEKL. This CDR3 has 14 residues. V shed 6 bases, J shed 7 bases, and the junction held 9 bases outside the gene matches. CDR3 region: CASRQPGQGSGYTF. The CDR3 region has the DNA TGCGCCAGCAGACAACCGGGACAGGGAAGTGGCTACACCTTC.

This CDR3 reads CASSVLSGPSSYNEQFF. In DNA, the CDR3 is TGTGCCAGCAGCGTATTGTCAGGGCCAAGCTCCTACAATGAGCAGTTCTTC. This rearrangement joins TRBV9 to TRBJ2-1; perhaps TRBD1 as D (5 bases). The V end lost 1 base, the J end lost 0 bases, and 14 bases lay between the germline ends. This CDR3 is 17 amino acids long. CDR1 SGDLS and CDR2 YYNGEE come from the germline V gene.

The rearrangement uses TRBV5-1 and TRBJ2-7; 7 bases map to TRBD1. After removal of 0 bases from V and 3 bases from J, the junction contained 12 bases not matched to a gene. The CDR3 is 17 residues long. The germline V gene has CDR1 SGHRS and CDR2 YFSETQ. DNA of the CDR3: TGCGCCAGCAGCTTGGTGGGGACAGACCCTTTAGTCTACGAGCAGTACTTC. Translating gives CASSLVGTDPLVYEQYF.

The V and J genes are TRBV28 and TRBJ2-1; D unclear. Germline loops: CDR1 MDHEN, CDR2 SYDVKM. Trimming removed 4 bases at V and 8 bases at J, with 9 bases between. The CDR3 loop spans 12 amino acids. The CDR3 region is CASSSPNHEQFF. The CDR3 DNA reads TGTGCCAGCAGTTCCCCTAATCATGAGCAGTTCTTC.

The DNA for the CDR3 is TGTGCCAGCAGCAGGGGCACTGAAGCTTTCTTT. This sequence encodes CASSRGTEAFF. This chain links TRBV6-1 with TRBJ1-1; TRBD1 might be the D (6 bases). The ends were cut back, 6 bases at V and 4 bases at J, with 6 bases in the middle. Germline V gene data show CDR1 as MNHNS and CDR2 as SASEGT. The CDR3 loop spans 11 amino acids.

The chain uses TRBV27 and TRBJ1-5; D is unresolved. Germline CDR1 and CDR2: MNHEY and SMNVEV (reference sequence). Trimming removed 8 bases from V and 0 bases from J, with 14 bases in between. The CDR3 consists of 15 residues. CDR3 in DNA: TGTGCCAGCCTACCAGCGGGTTATAGCAATCAGCCCCAGCATTTT. Translated: CASLPAGYSNQPQHF.

The genes are TRBV28 and TRBJ2-7; no clear D. The CDR3 runs to 13 residues. Germline V CDR1 and CDR2: MDHEN, SYDVKM. Trimming left V 7 bases short and J 2 bases short, with 12 bases between. CDR3 in amino acids: CASINLHPYEQYF. The CDR3, as DNA: TGTGCCAGCATTAACCTGCATCCCTACGAGCAGTACTTC.

This chain uses TRBV27 with TRBJ1-2, with D unresolved. Trimming took off 2 bases at V and 4 bases at J, with 17 bases between the two ends. The CDR3 contains 16 residues. The germline gives CDR1 MNHEY, CDR2 SMNVEV (reference sequence). For the CDR3, the DNA is TGTGCCAGCAGTTTAAGTGGACTCCGCCTCGGCTATGGCTACACCTTC. It is translated as CASSLSGLRLGYGYTF.

The chain couples TRBV29-1 to TRBJ1-1; D gene unclear. V was trimmed by 7 bases and J by 5 bases, leaving 17 bases between them. The CDR3 has 13 residues. CDR1 is SQVTM and CDR2 is ANQGSEA in the germline V gene. CDR3 DNA: TGCAGCGCCAACCTTGGCCTCCGGACTGAAGCTTTCTTT. Its translation is CSANLGLRTEAFF. The whole variable domain, filled in from reference TRBV29-1 and TRBJ1-1, reads SAVISQKPSRDICQRGTSLTIQCQVDSQVTMMFWYRQQPGQSLTLIATANQGSEATYESGFVIDKFPISRPNLTFSTLTVSNMSPEDSSIYLCSANLGLRTEAFFGQGTRLTVV.

The gene calls are TRBV9 and TRBJ2-5, with 9 bases aligning to TRBD2. V shed 1 base, J shed 1 base, and the junction held 5 bases outside the gene matches. The CDR3 extends over 16 amino acids. In germline, CDR1 is SGDLS, CDR2 YYNGEE. In nucleotides, the CDR3 is TGTGCCAGCAGCGTACTAGCGGGATATCCCCAAGAGACCCAGTACTTC. It encodes CASSVLAGYPQETQYF.

This chain links TRBV2 with TRBJ2-7, with D tentatively TRBD1 (6 bases). Germline assignment: CDR1 SNHLY and CDR2 FYNNEI. The CDR3 runs 18 residues. Trimming left V 9 bases short and J 3 bases short, with 30 bases between. The CDR3 loop is CASPPPKIGQRADYEQYF. CDR3 coding DNA: TGTGCCAGTCCTCCACCGAAGATAGGACAGAGGGCCGACTACGAGCAGTACTTC. The full variable domain, in which reference TRBV2 and TRBJ2-7 provide the parts outside the CDR3, is EPEVTQTPSHQVTQMGQEVILRCVPISNHLYFYWYRQILGQKVEFLVSFYNNEISEKSEIFDDQFSVERPDGSNFTLKIRSTKLEDSAMYFCASPPPKIGQRADYEQYFGPGTRLTVT.

This chain connects TRBV5-1 to TRBJ1-2; D is undetermined. V shed 1 base and J shed 8 bases, with 15 bases lying between them. Germline assignment: CDR1 SGHRS and CDR2 YFSETQ. The CDR3 runs to 14 residues. Here the CDR3 DNA reads TGCGCCAGCAGCTTGTTCACCCCCCTAGGCGGCTACACCTTC. This sequence encodes CASSLFTPLGGYTF.

The rearrangement links TRBV5-5 to TRBJ1-2; 7 bases map to TRBD1. The CDR3 totals 15 residues. CDR1 and CDR2 (germline): SGHKS, YYEKEE (reference sequence). Trimming removed 4 bases from V and 4 bases from J; junction bases left unmatched: 10. CDR3 loop: CASSQEGQTIYGYTF. The CDR3 nucleotides are TGTGCCAGCAGCCAGGAGGGACAGACAATCTATGGCTACACCTTC.

The chain combines TRBV7-6 with TRBJ2-1, with no clear D. This CDR3 region has 16 residues. V gave up 1 base and J gave up 4 bases, with 14 bases separating them. In germline, CDR1 is SGHVS, CDR2 FNYEAQ. CDR3 sequence (DNA): TGTGCCAGCAGCTTAGTTGCGGTCGTATTATACAATGAGCAGTTCTTC. Translation: CASSLVAVVLYNEQFF.

The CDR3 protein is CAISERAGYVSSYEQYF. CDR3 coding DNA: TGTGCCATCAGTGAGAGAGCGGGTTACGTTAGCTCCTACGAGCAGTACTTC. The rearrangement uses TRBV10-3 and TRBJ2-7; tentative D call: TRBD2 (6 bases). The CDR3 is 17 residues long. Germline values: CDR1 ENHRY, CDR2 SYGVKD. Between the trimmed V and J ends, which lost 2 bases and 0 bases, there was a span of 17 bases.

The V call is TRBV5-1, the J call TRBJ2-7; TRBD1 is a possible D gene (6 bases). The CDR3 consists of 13 residues. Trimming removed 4 bases at V and 1 base at J, with 9 bases between. Germline CDR1 reads SGHRS; CDR2 reads YFSETQ. In nucleotides, the CDR3 is TGCGCCAGCAGCCCCGGACAGTCCTACGAGCAGTACTTC. Its protein product is CASSPGQSYEQYF.

The sample holds one count of this clone. The chain carries TRBV19 and TRBJ2-3; 8 bases line up with TRBD2. CDR1 is LNHDA and CDR2 is SQIVND in the germline V gene (reference sequence). V dropped 6 bases and J dropped 1; count of bases not matched to a gene: 6. The CDR3 spans 15 residues. CDR3 sequence (DNA): TGTGCCAGTAGCGGAAGCGGGAGTGGCACAGATACGCAGTATTTT. This encodes CASSGSGSGTDTQYF.

The V and J genes are TRBV10-3 and TRBJ2-3, with TRBD2 matching over 11 bases. The CDR3 loop spans 17 amino acids. Germline V gene sequence: CDR1 ENHRY, CDR2 SYGVKD. The V and J ends lost 0 bases and 0 bases, in that order; junction bases with no gene match: 2. The CDR3 region is CAISESRTSGSTDTQYF. The CDR3 DNA reads as TGTGCCATCAGTGAGTCCCGGACTAGCGGGAGCACAGATACGCAGTATTTT.

The chain employs TRBV7-6 and TRBJ2-1, with 7 bases identical to TRBD2. This CDR3 comprises 15 residues. Trimming took 2 bases from V and 10 from J; bases not matched to a gene: 11. Germline-derived CDR1 and CDR2 are SGHVS and FNYEAQ. For the CDR3, the DNA is TGTGCCAGCAGCTTAACTAGCGACCGCTCAGGGGAGCAGTTCTTC. Its translation: CASSLTSDRSGEQFF.

The V call is TRBV2, the J call TRBJ1-2, with 7 nucleotides matching TRBD1. The CDR3 runs 16 residues. V shed 0 bases and J 5 bases; nucleotides not matched to a gene: 9. Germline V gene data show CDR1 as SNHLY and CDR2 as FYNNEI. In DNA form, the CDR3 reads TGTGCCAGCAGTGAAGCGCGGCAGGGGGAGAGGTATGGCTACACCTTC. Protein: CASSEARQGERYGYTF.

The rearrangement uses TRBV5-1 and TRBJ2-1, with 10 bases aligning to TRBD1. The V segment lost 6 bases and the J segment 7 bases; nucleotides outside the gene matches: 7. Germline V gene sequence: CDR1 SGHRS, CDR2 YFSETQ. CDR3 length equals 14 residues. CDR3 residues: CASTPRTGGNEQFF. DNA for the CDR3: TGCGCCAGCACCCCTAGGACAGGGGGAAATGAGCAGTTCTTC.

This clone is a singleton in its sample. This CDR3 is CASSSFGEQYF. CDR3 sequence (DNA): TGTGCCAGTAGTTCCTTCGGCGAGCAGTACTTC. The gene calls are TRBV19 and TRBJ2-7; D call uncertain. Germline values: CDR1 LNHDA, CDR2 SQIVND (reference sequence). V was trimmed by 5 bases and J by 6 bases, leaving 8 bases between them. The CDR3 is made up of 11 amino acids. The whole variable domain, filled in from reference TRBV19 and TRBJ2-7, reads DGGITQSPKYLFRKEGQNVTLSCEQNLNHDAMYWYRQDPGQGLRLIYYSQIVNDFQKGDIAEGYSVSREKKESFPLTVTSAQKNPTAFYLCASSSFGEQYFGPGTRLTVT.

The rearrangement links TRBV25-1 to TRBJ2-5, with D possibly being TRBD1 (5 bases). V lost 9 bases and J lost 3, with 11 bases in between. The germline gives CDR1 MGHDK, CDR2 SYGVNS. The CDR3 runs to 12 residues. The CDR3: CASTGIKETQYF. CDR3 bases: TGTGCCAGTACAGGTATCAAAGAGACCCAGTACTTC.

This clone was seen only once. The chain recombines TRBV28 with TRBJ2-2, with D maybe TRBD1 (5 bases). Germline V CDR1 and CDR2: MDHEN, SYDVKM. This CDR3 has 13 amino acids. Trimming shortened V by 5 bases and J by 5 bases, and 9 bases separated the two germline ends. The CDR3 spells CASSIDRTGELFF. The DNA of the CDR3 is TGTGCCAGCAGTATCGACAGAACCGGGGAGCTGTTTTTT.

The chain joins TRBV4-1 to TRBJ2-3; D ambiguous. The CDR3 is made up of 15 amino acids. V was shortened by 1 base and J by 6 bases, with 14 bases between the two germline ends. The germline V gene encodes CDR1 MGHRA and CDR2 YSYEKL. For the CDR3, the DNA is TGCGCCAGCAGCCAAGGCAGAGCCCCCGCGGATACGCAGTATTTT. This encodes CASSQGRAPADTQYF.

This sequence joins TRBV6-6 and TRBJ1-4, with 11 bases that match TRBD1. The CDR3 runs 15 residues. Germline CDR1 reads MNHNY; CDR2 reads SVGAGI (reference sequence). The ends lost 5 bases at V and 7 bases at J; junction bases unmatched: 6. The CDR3 spells CASSTDRGLAEKLFF. The CDR3 DNA reads TGTGCCAGCAGTACGGACAGGGGGCTGGCTGAAAAACTGTTTTTT.